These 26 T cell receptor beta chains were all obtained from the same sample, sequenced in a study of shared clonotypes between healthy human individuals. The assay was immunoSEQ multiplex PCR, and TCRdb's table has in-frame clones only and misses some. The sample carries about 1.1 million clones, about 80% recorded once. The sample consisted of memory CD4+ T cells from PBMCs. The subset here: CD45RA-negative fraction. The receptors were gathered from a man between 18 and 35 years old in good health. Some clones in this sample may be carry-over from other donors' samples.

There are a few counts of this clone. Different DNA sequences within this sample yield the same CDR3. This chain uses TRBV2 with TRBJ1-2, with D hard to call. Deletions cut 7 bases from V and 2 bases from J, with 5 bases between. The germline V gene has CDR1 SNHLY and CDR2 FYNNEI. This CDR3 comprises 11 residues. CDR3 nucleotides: TGTGCCAGCACTCTGAACTATGGCTACACCTTC. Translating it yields CASTLNYGYTF.

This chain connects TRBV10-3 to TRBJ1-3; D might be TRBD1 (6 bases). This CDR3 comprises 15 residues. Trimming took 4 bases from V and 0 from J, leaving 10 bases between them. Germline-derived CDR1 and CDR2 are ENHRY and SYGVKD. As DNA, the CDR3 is TGTGCCATCAGTGGTGACAGGAGCTCTGGAAACACCATATATTTT. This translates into CAISGDRSSGNTIYF.

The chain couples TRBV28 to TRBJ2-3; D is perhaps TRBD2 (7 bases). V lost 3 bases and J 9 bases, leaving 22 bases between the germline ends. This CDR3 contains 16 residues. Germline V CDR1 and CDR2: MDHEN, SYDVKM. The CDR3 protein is CASSFSGAGEEGTQYF. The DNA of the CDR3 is TGTGCCAGCAGTTTTTCGGGGGCGGGAGAGGAGGGGACGCAGTATTTT.

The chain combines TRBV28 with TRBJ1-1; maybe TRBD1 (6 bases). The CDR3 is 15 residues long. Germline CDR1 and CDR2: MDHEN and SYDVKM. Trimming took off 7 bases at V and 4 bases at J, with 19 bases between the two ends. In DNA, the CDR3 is TGTGCCAGCATCCTAGGTGGGGGGCGGGGCACTGAAGCTTTCTTT. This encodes CASILGGGRGTEAFF.

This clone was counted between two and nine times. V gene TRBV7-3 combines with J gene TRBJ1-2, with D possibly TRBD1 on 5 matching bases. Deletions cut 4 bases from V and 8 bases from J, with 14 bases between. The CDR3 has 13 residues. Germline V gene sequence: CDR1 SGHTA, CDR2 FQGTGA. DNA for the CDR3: TGTGCCAGCAGCTGGGGCGAGGGCCGCGGCTACACCTTC. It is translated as CASSWGEGRGYTF.

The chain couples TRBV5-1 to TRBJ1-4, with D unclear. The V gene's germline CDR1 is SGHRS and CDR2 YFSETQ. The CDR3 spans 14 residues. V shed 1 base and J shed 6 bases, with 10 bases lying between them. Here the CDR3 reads CASSLLSPYEKLFF. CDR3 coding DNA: TGCGCCAGCAGCTTGCTCTCGCCTTATGAAAAACTGTTTTTT.

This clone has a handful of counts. Written as DNA, the CDR3 is TGTGCCAGCACCCCGTTATGGGGAGATACGCAGTATTTT. Protein product: CASTPLWGDTQYF. The J gene is TRBJ2-3, the V gene TRBV28; no clear D gene. This CDR3 region has 13 residues. The V gene's germline CDR1 is MDHEN and CDR2 SYDVKM. Trimming took off 7 bases at V and 5 bases at J, with 13 bases between the two ends.

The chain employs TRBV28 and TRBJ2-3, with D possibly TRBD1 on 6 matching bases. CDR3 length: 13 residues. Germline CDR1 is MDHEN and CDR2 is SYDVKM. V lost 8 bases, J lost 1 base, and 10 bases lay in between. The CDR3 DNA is TGTGCCAGCGGACAGCCGGGCACAGATACGCAGTATTTT. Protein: CASGQPGTDTQYF.

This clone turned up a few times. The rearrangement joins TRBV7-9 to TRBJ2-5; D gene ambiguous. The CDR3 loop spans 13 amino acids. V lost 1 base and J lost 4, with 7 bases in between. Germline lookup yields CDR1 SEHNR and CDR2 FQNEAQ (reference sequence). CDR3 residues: CASSLGVGETQYF. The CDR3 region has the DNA TGTGCCAGCAGCTTAGGGGTCGGAGAGACCCAGTACTTC.

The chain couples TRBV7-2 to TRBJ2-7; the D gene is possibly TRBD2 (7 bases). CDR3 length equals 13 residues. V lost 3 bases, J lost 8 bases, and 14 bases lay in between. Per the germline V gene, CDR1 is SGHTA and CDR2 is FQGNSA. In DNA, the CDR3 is TGTGCCAGCAGCTTTTGGGGGCGGGGGAAGCAGTACTTC. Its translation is CASSFWGRGKQYF.

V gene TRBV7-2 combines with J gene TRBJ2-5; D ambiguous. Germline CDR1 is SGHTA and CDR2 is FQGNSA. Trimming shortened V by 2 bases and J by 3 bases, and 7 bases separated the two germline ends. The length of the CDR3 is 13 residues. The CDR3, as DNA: TGTGCCAGCAGCTTACGGTCAGAAGAGACCCAGTACTTC. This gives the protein CASSLRSEETQYF.

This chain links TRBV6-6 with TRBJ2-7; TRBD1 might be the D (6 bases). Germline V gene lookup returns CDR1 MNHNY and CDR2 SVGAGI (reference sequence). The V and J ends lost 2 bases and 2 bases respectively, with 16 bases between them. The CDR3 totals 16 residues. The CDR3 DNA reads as TGTGCCAGCAGTTACGGGATGACCAGGGGAGCCTACGAGCAGTACTTC. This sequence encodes CASSYGMTRGAYEQYF.

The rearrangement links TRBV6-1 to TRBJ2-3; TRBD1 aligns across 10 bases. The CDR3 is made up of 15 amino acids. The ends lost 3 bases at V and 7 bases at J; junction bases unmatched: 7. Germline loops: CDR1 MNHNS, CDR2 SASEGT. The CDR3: CASSDSGTGVNTQYF. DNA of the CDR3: TGTGCCAGCAGTGATAGTGGGACAGGGGTCAATACGCAGTATTTT.

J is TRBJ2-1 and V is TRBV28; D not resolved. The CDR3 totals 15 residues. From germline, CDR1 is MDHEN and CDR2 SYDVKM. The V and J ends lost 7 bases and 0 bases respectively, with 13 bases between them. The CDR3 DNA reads TGTGCCAGCACCCTAGGAGACGGCTCCTACAATGAGCAGTTCTTC. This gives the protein CASTLGDGSYNEQFF. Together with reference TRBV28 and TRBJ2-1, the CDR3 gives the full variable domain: DVKVTQSSRYLVKRTGEKVFLECVQDMDHENMFWYRQDPGLGLRLIYFSYDVKMKEKGDIPEGYSVSREKKERFSLILESASTNQTSMYLCASTLGDGSYNEQFFGPGTRLTVL.

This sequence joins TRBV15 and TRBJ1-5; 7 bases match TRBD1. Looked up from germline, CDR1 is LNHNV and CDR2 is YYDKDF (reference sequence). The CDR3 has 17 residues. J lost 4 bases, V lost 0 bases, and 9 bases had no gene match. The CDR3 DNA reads TGTGCCACCAGCAGAGATAGGAACAGGGGAGAAAATCAGCCCCAGCATTTT. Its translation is CATSRDRNRGENQPQHF.

Here the CDR3 DNA reads TGTGCCAGCAGTGAGGCAGGGCGAGGTCGGTTCTTC. Translated, it gives CASSEAGRGRFF. This chain connects TRBV2 to TRBJ2-1, with D maybe TRBD1 (5 bases). Germline V gene sequence: CDR1 SNHLY, CDR2 FYNNEI. This CDR3 comprises 12 residues. V was trimmed by 3 bases and J by 15 bases, leaving 15 bases between them.

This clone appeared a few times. The CDR3 spells CASSDGTSGLREQFF. CDR3 nucleotide sequence: TGTGCCAGTAGCGACGGGACTAGCGGCCTCAGAGAGCAGTTCTTC. The chain joins TRBV19 to TRBJ2-1; 11 bases fit TRBD2. The CDR3 runs to 15 residues. In germline, CDR1 is LNHDA, CDR2 SQIVND (reference sequence). Trimming at V came to 6 bases and at J to 10 bases, leaving 11 bases not matched to a gene. Looking up the rest from reference TRBV19 and TRBJ2-1 gives the full variable domain: DGGITQSPKYLFRKEGQNVTLSCEQNLNHDAMYWYRQDPGQGLRLIYYSQIVNDFQKGDIAEGYSVSREKKESFPLTVTSAQKNPTAFYLCASSDGTSGLREQFFGPGTRLTVL.

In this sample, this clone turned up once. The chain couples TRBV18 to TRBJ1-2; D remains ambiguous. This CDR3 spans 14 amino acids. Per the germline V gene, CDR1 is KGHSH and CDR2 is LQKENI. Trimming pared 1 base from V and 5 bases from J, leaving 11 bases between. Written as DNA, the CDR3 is TGTGCCAGCTCACCACAGTCGGACTTTTATGGCTACACCTTC. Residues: CASSPQSDFYGYTF.

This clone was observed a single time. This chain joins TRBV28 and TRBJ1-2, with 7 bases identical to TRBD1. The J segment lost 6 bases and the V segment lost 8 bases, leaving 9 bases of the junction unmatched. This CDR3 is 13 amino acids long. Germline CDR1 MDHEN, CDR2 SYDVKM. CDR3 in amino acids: CASGSQGSDGYTF. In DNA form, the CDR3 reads TGTGCCAGCGGATCACAGGGGTCAGATGGCTACACCTTC.

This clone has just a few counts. CDR3 nucleotides: TGCGCCAGCAGCCAAGATCCCGGGACTAGCGGGAGGCAACACACAGATACGCAGTATTTT. It is translated as CASSQDPGTSGRQHTDTQYF. The J gene is TRBJ2-3, the V gene TRBV4-1; 15 bases line up with TRBD2. Germline V gene data show CDR1 as MGHRA and CDR2 as YSYEKL. CDR3 size: 20 residues. The V gene end was trimmed by 0 bases and the J gene end by 2 bases; junction bases not matched to a gene: 9.

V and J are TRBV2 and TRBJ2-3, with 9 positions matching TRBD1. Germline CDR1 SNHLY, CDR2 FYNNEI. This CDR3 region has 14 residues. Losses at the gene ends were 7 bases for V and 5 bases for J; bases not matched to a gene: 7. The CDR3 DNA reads TGTGCCAGCACCGGACAGGGGCGGGGAGATACGCAGTATTTT. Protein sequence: CASTGQGRGDTQYF.

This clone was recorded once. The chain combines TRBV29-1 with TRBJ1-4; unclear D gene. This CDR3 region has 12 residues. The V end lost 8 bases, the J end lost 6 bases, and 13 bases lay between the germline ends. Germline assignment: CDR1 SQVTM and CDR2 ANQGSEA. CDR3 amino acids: CSSTEQDEKLFF. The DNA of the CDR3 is TGCAGCAGCACAGAGCAGGATGAAAAACTGTTTTTT.

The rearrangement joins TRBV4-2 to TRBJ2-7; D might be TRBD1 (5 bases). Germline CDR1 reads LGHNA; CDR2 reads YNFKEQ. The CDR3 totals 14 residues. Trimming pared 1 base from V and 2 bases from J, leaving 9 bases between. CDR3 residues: CASSQGTQAYEQYF. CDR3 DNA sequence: TGTGCCAGCAGCCAAGGGACACAAGCCTACGAGCAGTACTTC.

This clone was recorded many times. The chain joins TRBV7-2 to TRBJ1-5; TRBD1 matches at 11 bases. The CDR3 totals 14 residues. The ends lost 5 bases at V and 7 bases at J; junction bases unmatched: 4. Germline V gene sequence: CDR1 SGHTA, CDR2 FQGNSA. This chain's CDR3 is CASSTDRGRQPQHF. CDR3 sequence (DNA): TGTGCCAGCAGCACGGACAGGGGGCGGCAGCCCCAGCATTTT.

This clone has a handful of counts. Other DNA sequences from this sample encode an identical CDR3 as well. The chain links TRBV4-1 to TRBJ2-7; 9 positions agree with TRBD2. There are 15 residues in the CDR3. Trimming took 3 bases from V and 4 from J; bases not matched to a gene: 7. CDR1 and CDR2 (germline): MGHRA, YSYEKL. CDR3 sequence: CASSQPTSGNYEQYF. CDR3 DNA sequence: TGCGCCAGCAGCCAGCCGACTAGCGGAAATTACGAGCAGTACTTC.

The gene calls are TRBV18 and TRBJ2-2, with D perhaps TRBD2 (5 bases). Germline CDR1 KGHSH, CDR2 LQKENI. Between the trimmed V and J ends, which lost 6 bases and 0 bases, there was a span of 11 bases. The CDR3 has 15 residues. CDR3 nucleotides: TGTGCCAGCTCCACCGGCGGGCCGAACACCGGGGAGCTGTTTTTT. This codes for CASSTGGPNTGELFF.